This T cell receptor beta chain was sequenced in a study of blood T cell repertoires in COVID-19. Study-level information: Samples representing acute and convalescent COVID-19 were sourced from the United States, Italy and Spain. T cells, B-cell-depleted T cells, or PBMCs provided the cDNA or gDNA that served as material.

Using immunoSEQ multiplex PCR, the repertoire was profiled, and TCRdb retains in-frame clones only, with some absent. The data contain roughly 330,000 clones, 88% of them singletons. V was clipped by 1 base and J by 0 bases; unmatched bases: 0. Germline lookup yields CDR1 SGHTA and CDR2 FQGNSA. CDR3 size: 15 residues. The material sequenced was peripheral blood. This chain links TRBV7-2 with TRBJ2-7, with TRBD2 identical over 10 bases. The TCR was taken from a woman aged 45-65 years with active or convalescent COVID-19. CDR3 in amino acids: CASSLGLAGSYEQYF. The CDR3, as DNA: TGTGCCAGCAGCTTAGGACTAGCGGGCTCCTACGAGCAGTACTTC.